This entry is about one TCR beta chain. Its specificity is not known. The data derive from a study of cytomegalovirus exposure and HLA in healthy donors. Findings and caveats of the study: Later work found most CMV-associated TCR beta chains apparently HLA-restricted. In vitro confirmation showed a few CMV-associated chains to be CMV antigen specific.

From germline, CDR1 is SGHTA and CDR2 FQGTGA. The CDR3 extends over 15 amino acids. V lost 1 base and J lost 7; bases outside the gene matches: 5. The PCR had 60 Vbeta and 13 Jbeta primers. Methods used by the authors: Among the unique TCR beta chains that a later analysis counted, some 73 million in all, about 11 million were shared. The table came from immunoSEQ multiplex PCR; TCRdb's copy has only in-frame clones and leaves some out. From that table come the V and J calls and clone size; the DNA was used to work out D and trimming. The sample contains around 190,000 clones, almost 85% of which appear only once.

This TCR was sampled from a woman aged 45-59 years in good health and CMV-seronegative. Sequences were obtained from PBMCs. V is TRBV7-3 and J is TRBJ2-1, with TRBD2 matching over 9 bases. CDR3 DNA sequence: TGTGCCAGCAGCTTAATGCTAGCGGGAACGAATGAGCAGTTCTTC. Residues: CASSLMLAGTNEQFF.